The present T cell receptor beta chain was sequenced within a study of OX40 agonist ivuxolimab in advanced cancers. Study details: Earlier treatment with anti-PD-1, anti-PD-L1 or anti-CTLA-4 was permitted, and about 40% had received some. Whole-study findings and limits: Low normalized T-cell clonal expansion was also seen in some nonresponders.

This CDR3 contains 18 residues. Germline CDR1 is SGHVS and CDR2 is FQNEAQ. V lost 1 base and J lost 3, with 19 bases in between. As to this clone: What it binds is unknown.

TCRdb's copy holds only in-frame clones and misses some; the assay was immunoSEQ multiplex PCR. The sample lists approximately 30,000 clones, roughly 79% seen once, with around 10% in the top ten. The rearrangement links TRBV7-8 to TRBJ1-5; D ambiguous. The sequence was obtained from an adult with an advanced solid tumor such as melanoma, head and neck, liver or kidney cancer. Sample: CD4+ or CD8+ T cells sorted from blood, taken in a trial of the OX40 agonist ivuxolimab. CDR3 DNA sequence: TGTGCCAGCAGCTTAGTCCTGGTTGCAGAGCTCACCAATCAGCCCCAGCATTTT. Its translation is CASSLVLVAELTNQPQHF.